This TCR beta chain was profiled in a study of blood T cell repertoires in COVID-19. Study overall: Samples of COVID-19 (acute and convalescent) were obtained from the United States, Italy and Spain. T cells, B-cell-depleted T cells, or PBMCs provided the cDNA or gDNA that served as material.

Germline values: CDR1 DFQATT, CDR2 SNEGSKA (reference sequence). The CDR3 loop spans 11 amino acids. Trimming took off 0 bases at V and 7 bases at J, with 6 bases between the two ends. Methods used by the authors: Researchers report that nucleated cell counts were estimated from reference gene primer amplification. Only in-frame clones appear in the TCRdb table, and some are missing; sequencing was by immunoSEQ multiplex PCR. The V and J calls and clone size are taken from that table; D and trimming were inferred from the DNA. The sample holds under 250,000 clones, roughly nine tenths seen once. This receptor was identified in a woman aged 55-69 years who had recovered from COVID-19. This sequence joins TRBV20-1 and TRBJ1-2; the D is unclear. The sample consisted of peripheral blood. The CDR3, as DNA: TGCAGTGCTAGAGATCCTTTTGGCTACACCTTC. Translation: CSARDPFGYTF.